The 28 T cell receptor beta chains below come from one sample, sequenced in a study of T cell responses to AZD1222 COVID-19 vaccine (dated by TCRdb to the early 2020s). Preparation of the library involved the immunoSEQ multiplex PCR assay. This immuneACCESS table, as held by TCRdb, lists in-frame sequences with V and J called but not all clones. Of the missing ones, under half trace to an unresolved V gene in checked studies; the others have no known cause. The sample table shows some 170,000 clones, and 90% to 95% are seen once. Roughly 1% of the sample goes to the ten largest clones. The sample's time point label is to be understood as: about 28 days (+/-7) after the second vaccine dose. The sample's treatment or condition label is to be understood as: meningococcal conjugate vaccine given as trial control. The sample here was peripheral blood, taken 28 days after the second dose of the MenACWY control vaccine. These receptor sequences come from an adult who received the MenACWY meningococcal vaccine as a control.

This chain connects TRBV19 to TRBJ2-3, with a tentative D call TRBD1 (6 bases). The CDR3 is 15 residues long. The germline V and J ends were trimmed by 2 bases and 0 bases, with 9 bases remaining between them. CDR1 and CDR2 (germline): LNHDA, SQIVND (reference sequence). The CDR3 sequence: CASSIITGSTDTQYF. CDR3 DNA: TGTGCCAGTAGTATAATTACAGGGAGCACAGATACGCAGTATTTT. Supplemented by reference TRBV19 and TRBJ2-3, the full variable domain reads DGGITQSPKYLFRKEGQNVTLSCEQNLNHDAMYWYRQDPGQGLRLIYYSQIVNDFQKGDIAEGYSVSREKKESFPLTVTSAQKNPTAFYLCASSIITGSTDTQYFGPGTRLTVL.

The chain is built from TRBV19 and TRBJ1-4; 7 bases match TRBD1. CDR1 and CDR2 (germline): LNHDA, SQIVND (reference sequence). The CDR3 totals 16 residues. Trimming took 4 bases from V and 3 from J; bases not matched to a gene: 8. The CDR3 region has the DNA TGTGCCAGTAGTAGCTCCAGGGGGAGGGCTAATGAAAAACTGTTTTTT. Translating gives CASSSSRGRANEKLFF.

This rearrangement joins TRBV28 to TRBJ1-1; no firm D call. The V end was cut by 6 bases, the J end by 5 bases, with 16 bases between. This CDR3 is built from 14 residues. Germline V lookup: CDR1 MDHEN, CDR2 SYDVKM. CDR3: CASSLDGGGTEAFF. CDR3 nucleotides: TGTGCCAGCAGCCTGGACGGAGGAGGGACTGAAGCTTTCTTT.

V gene TRBV6-6 combines with J gene TRBJ1-3, with 8 nucleotides matching TRBD1. The CDR3 extends over 17 amino acids. The trim removed 5 bases at V and 7 bases at J, leaving 16 bases unmatched. Germline V gene lookup returns CDR1 MNHNY and CDR2 SVGAGI (reference sequence). CDR3 protein: CASSHRDRSTGWNTIYF. The CDR3 coding sequence is TGTGCCAGCAGTCATCGGGACAGGAGTACGGGCTGGAACACCATATATTTT.

With regard to this clone: The germline gene is not matched at one end of the junction; a read error may be the cause. The V call is TRBV12-5, the J call TRBJ1-1, with D possibly matching TRBD1 (5 bases). There are 14 residues in the CDR3. The germline V gene encodes CDR1 LGHNT and CDR2 FRNRAP. Here the CDR3 DNA reads TGTGCTAGTGCCCGACAGTCGACTGCCACTGAAACTTTCTTT. This sequence encodes CASARQSTATETFF.

This clone was observed a few times. V gene TRBV4-2 combines with J gene TRBJ2-2; D is possibly TRBD1 or TRBD2 (6 bases each). The V gene lost 2 bases and the J gene lost 2 bases, with 18 bases spanning the gap. This CDR3 spans 18 amino acids. From germline, CDR1 is LGHNA and CDR2 YNFKEQ. CDR3 DNA: TGTGCCAGCAGCCAAAGATTCTCCGGGGGCGCAAACACCGGGGAGCTGTTTTTT. Translated, it gives CASSQRFSGGANTGELFF.

The chain recombines TRBV19 with TRBJ1-2; TRBD1 is a possible D gene (6 bases). Trimming cost V 3 bases and J 6 bases, with 17 bases left between them. The CDR3 runs 15 residues. The germline V gene has CDR1 LNHDA and CDR2 SQIVND (reference sequence). CDR3 in amino acids: CASSIRRPTGDGYTF. The CDR3 DNA follows: TGTGCCAGTAGTATTCGACGCCCGACAGGAGATGGCTACACCTTC.

The rearrangement uses TRBV6-1 and TRBJ1-6; TRBD1 aligns across 9 bases. Germline lookup yields CDR1 MNHNS and CDR2 SASEGT. CDR3 length equals 16 residues. Trimming cost V 4 bases and J 2 bases; bases outside gene matches: 3. The CDR3, as DNA: TGTGCCAGCAGTGGGGACAGGGCTACCTATAATTCACCCCTCCACTTT. It specifies CASSGDRATYNSPLHF.

This chain connects TRBV9 to TRBJ1-3, with unresolved D. The germline V gene has CDR1 SGDLS and CDR2 YYNGEE. The CDR3 is 12 amino acids. Trimming pared 4 bases from V and 2 bases from J, leaving 4 bases between. CDR3 nucleotides: TGTGCCAGCAGCCAACCTGGAAACACCATATATTTT. It specifies CASSQPGNTIYF.

V gene TRBV28 combines with J gene TRBJ1-1; TRBD1 agrees at 12 bases. V was clipped by 5 bases and J by 4 bases; unmatched bases: 5. The CDR3 loop spans 15 amino acids. Germline lookup yields CDR1 MDHEN and CDR2 SYDVKM. CDR3 DNA sequence: TGTGCCAGCAGTGAGGGGACAGGGGGCGCCACTGAAGCTTTCTTT. This gives the protein CASSEGTGGATEAFF.

This sequence joins TRBV6-5 and TRBJ1-1, with 9 bases identical to TRBD1. This CDR3 contains 16 residues. V dropped 2 bases and J dropped 7; count of bases not matched to a gene: 11. CDR1 and CDR2 (germline): MNHEY, SVGAGI. The DNA of the CDR3 is TGTGCCAGCAGTTACGCAAGGACAGGGGCCGGGAGTGAAGCTTTCTTT. It encodes CASSYARTGAGSEAFF.

This clone came up once. The chain recombines TRBV6-2 or TRBV6-3 with TRBJ1-2; perhaps TRBD1 as D (6 bases). V was clipped by 6 bases and J by 3 bases, with 20 bases between them. This CDR3 contains 16 residues. The germline gives CDR1 MNHEY, CDR2 SVGEGT. CDR3 region: CASSAFGQTSYYGYTF. CDR3 nucleotides: TGTGCCAGCAGCGCGTTCGGACAGACCTCATACTATGGCTACACCTTC.

The rearrangement links TRBV5-1 to TRBJ1-4; D remains ambiguous. Germline loops: CDR1 SGHRS, CDR2 YFSETQ. Trimming shortened V by 4 bases and J by 0 bases, and 7 bases separated the two germline ends. The CDR3 is 14 amino acids. The CDR3 nucleotides are TGCGCCAGCAGCCAAGCATCAACTAATGAAAAACTGTTTTTT. This gives the protein CASSQASTNEKLFF.

This clone was observed a few times. The chain uses TRBV5-1 and TRBJ1-4; the match to TRBD1 covers 9 bases. The CDR3 has 18 residues. Germline trimming cut 7 bases from V and 0 bases from J; bases unmatched to any gene: 13. Germline V gives CDR1 SGHRS, CDR2 YFSETQ. The CDR3 nucleotides are TGCGCCAGCCGATTTGGGGGACAGGGAGTATCAACTAATGAAAAACTGTTTTTT. Its protein product is CASRFGGQGVSTNEKLFF.

The chain uses TRBV27 and TRBJ1-2, with D possibly matching TRBD1 (5 bases). There are 15 residues in the CDR3. Per the germline V gene, CDR1 is MNHEY and CDR2 is SMNVEV (reference sequence). Trimming pared 0 bases from V and 4 bases from J, leaving 12 bases between. DNA of the CDR3: TGTGCCAGCAGTTTATCAGCAGGGAGCCCCTATGGCTACACCTTC. It encodes CASSLSAGSPYGYTF.

The chain is built from TRBV6-5 and TRBJ2-5; 9 nucleotides match TRBD1. Germline V gene data show CDR1 as MNHEY and CDR2 as SVGAGI. There are 15 residues in the CDR3. The J segment lost 5 bases and the V segment lost 0 bases, leaving 4 bases of the junction unmatched. CDR3 region: CASSYSPGTGETQYF. The CDR3 DNA reads TGTGCCAGCAGTTACTCCCCAGGGACAGGGGAGACCCAGTACTTC.

This chain uses TRBV3-1 (or the pseudogene TRBV3-2) with TRBJ2-7, with 8 positions matching TRBD2. With V trimmed by 4 bases and J by 0 bases, 8 bases remained unmatched. The CDR3 is 16 amino acids. Germline values: CDR1 LGHDT, CDR2 YNNKEL (reference sequence). CDR3 in amino acids: CASSLLRTSSSYEQYF. DNA of the CDR3: TGTGCCAGCAGCCTACTTCGGACTAGCAGCTCCTACGAGCAGTACTTC.

The CDR3, as DNA: TGCGCCAGCAGCCTTTATACAGGGGCTAATTCACCCCTCCACTTT. Encoded protein: CASSLYTGANSPLHF. This chain links TRBV4-3 with TRBJ1-6; the match to TRBD1 covers 7 bases. This CDR3 contains 15 residues. The trim removed 4 bases at V and 6 bases at J, leaving 6 bases unmatched. Per the germline V gene, CDR1 is LGHNA and CDR2 is YSLEER.

V and J are TRBV6-2 or TRBV6-3 and TRBJ1-2; D remains ambiguous. V gave up 2 bases and J gave up 4 bases, with 8 bases separating them. Germline V gives CDR1 MNHEY, CDR2 SVGEGT. The CDR3 totals 13 residues. CDR3 protein: CASSYKPPYGYTF. CDR3 in DNA: TGTGCCAGCAGTTACAAACCACCCTATGGCTACACCTTC.

The rearrangement links TRBV9 to TRBJ1-6; D not resolved. Trimming shortened V by 3 bases and J by 7 bases, and 14 bases separated the two germline ends. This CDR3 has 15 residues. From germline, CDR1 is SGDLS and CDR2 YYNGEE. The DNA of the CDR3 is TGTGCCAGCAGCGCGTCCTCCTCCAGGAATTCACCCCTCCACTTT. Amino acids: CASSASSSRNSPLHF.

The rearrangement links TRBV18 to TRBJ2-1; 8 positions agree with TRBD1. This CDR3 comprises 13 residues. The ends lost 6 bases at V and 6 bases at J; junction bases unmatched: 4. The germline gives CDR1 KGHSH, CDR2 LQKENI. The CDR3: CASSPDRGNEQFF. In DNA, the CDR3 is TGTGCCAGCTCGCCAGACAGGGGCAATGAGCAGTTCTTC.

This chain joins TRBV18 and TRBJ1-6; D ambiguous. CDR3 length: 13 amino acids. Germline lookup yields CDR1 KGHSH and CDR2 LQKENI. With 5 bases removed from V and 9 bases from J, the gap between germline ends came to 11 bases. The CDR3 sequence: CASSTGRSSPLHF. The CDR3 nucleotides read TGTGCCAGCTCAACCGGCAGGAGTTCACCCCTCCACTTT.

The chain employs TRBV12-3 or TRBV12-4 and TRBJ2-1, with D hard to call. This CDR3 is built from 13 residues. V gave up 6 bases and J gave up 6 bases, with 12 bases separating them. In DNA form, the CDR3 reads TGTGCCAGCAGCGTTCCGGTGGGCAATGAGCAGTTCTTC. Its protein is CASSVPVGNEQFF.

The chain is built from TRBV4-1 and TRBJ1-2; TRBD1 agrees at 9 bases. The germline V gene encodes CDR1 MGHRA and CDR2 YSYEKL. This CDR3 contains 18 residues. After removal of 1 base from V and 4 bases from J, the junction contained 13 bases not matched to a gene. The CDR3 DNA reads TGCGCCAGCAGCCAAGGAGGGACAGGGATCCTTCGGAGCTATGGCTACACCTTC. Its translation is CASSQGGTGILRSYGYTF.

This chain uses TRBV6-1 with TRBJ2-1; tentative D call: TRBD1 (5 bases). Germline CDR1 reads MNHNS; CDR2 reads SASEGT. V lost 0 bases to trimming and J lost 9 bases, with 21 bases between them. The length of the CDR3 is 17 residues. The CDR3 sequence: CASSEASPGQPWGEQFF. In nucleotides, the CDR3 is TGTGCCAGCAGTGAAGCCTCTCCCGGACAACCTTGGGGTGAGCAGTTCTTC.

The rearrangement links TRBV24-1 to TRBJ1-2; the D is unclear. Trimming cost V 4 bases and J 9 bases, with 11 bases left between them. The germline V gene encodes CDR1 KGHDR and CDR2 SFDVKD. This CDR3 spans 12 amino acids. CDR3 coding DNA: TGTGCCACCAGTGACCGAAGTCACAGCTACACCTTC. Its translation is CATSDRSHSYTF.

V is TRBV19 and J is TRBJ1-1, with 7 bases fitting TRBD1. The CDR3 is 15 residues long. From germline, CDR1 is LNHDA and CDR2 SQIVND (reference sequence). Losses at the gene ends were 2 bases for V and 1 base for J; bases not matched to a gene: 4. CDR3 region: CASSIPGGWNTEAFF. In DNA, the CDR3 is TGTGCCAGTAGTATACCAGGGGGGTGGAACACTGAAGCTTTCTTT.

The chain is built from TRBV6-5 and TRBJ2-7; D call uncertain. Germline V gene sequence: CDR1 MNHEY, CDR2 SVGAGI. Trimming cost V 4 bases and J 0 bases, with 10 bases left between them. The CDR3 is 14 amino acids. CDR3 in DNA: TGTGCCAGCAGTTCCCGGACGGTCTCCTACGAGCAGTACTTC. This codes for CASSSRTVSYEQYF.